Listed here are 15 T cell receptor beta chains from one sample, sequenced in a study of spatial heterogeneity in lung cancer. TCRdb re-derived calls from the 5' RACE reads in MiXCR, one entry per CDR3 protein. The data hold about 85,000 distinct CDR3 sequences, with under 25% observed a single time. Time point given: sample taken at primary tumor resection. Researchers sequenced whole RNA taken from tumor, nontumor lung or frozen PBMC without sorting. The input for sequencing was PBMCs, taken at surgery. These receptors originate from a male donor with early-stage non-small cell lung cancer.

This clonotype occurred a few times. The rearrangement uses TRBV19 and TRBJ2-1, with a weak D call TRBD2 (7 bases). With 8 bases removed from V and 9 bases from J, the gap between germline ends came to 23 bases. The germline gives CDR1 LNHDA, CDR2 SQIVND (reference sequence). This CDR3 region has 15 residues. The CDR3 region has the DNA TGTGCCAGTCGCGTAAAGGGGGGGGCCGTCGCTGAGCAGTTCTTC. It is translated as CASRVKGGAVAEQFF.

This clonotype has a handful of counts. The chain joins TRBV6-2 or TRBV6-3 to TRBJ2-3; 8 bases are shared with TRBD2. The CDR3 covers 18 residues. V was clipped by 6 bases and J by 0 bases; unmatched bases: 14. CDR1 is MNHEY and CDR2 is SVGEGT in the germline V gene. The CDR3 region is CASRLSGEILSSTDTQYF. CDR3 nucleotide sequence: TGTGCCAGCAGGCTTAGCGGGGAGATACTGTCTAGCACAGATACGCAGTATTTT.

Only a few counts were recorded for this clonotype. The chain joins TRBV12-3 or TRBV12-4 to TRBJ2-7; D is unclear. CDR3 size: 14 residues. Deletions cut 3 bases from V and 6 bases from J, with 15 bases between. CDR3 protein: CASSFNKVVGEQYF. The CDR3 DNA reads TGTGCCAGCAGTTTTAACAAGGTCGTGGGCGAGCAGTACTTC.

This sequence joins TRBV6-2 or TRBV6-3 and TRBJ2-7, with 12 nucleotides matching TRBD2. V lost 4 bases to trimming and J lost 3 bases; unmatched junction nucleotides: 13. There are 18 residues in the CDR3. Germline CDR1 is MNHEY and CDR2 is SVGEGT. CDR3 protein: CASSLPPGTSGRSYEQYF. CDR3 bases: TGTGCCAGCAGTTTACCCCCGGGTACTAGCGGGAGGAGCTACGAGCAGTACTTC.

This clonotype appeared many times. This sequence joins TRBV12-3 or TRBV12-4 and TRBJ2-7, with TRBD2 as a possible D gene (6 bases). Trimming removed 3 bases from V and 2 bases from J, with 8 bases in between. There are 13 residues in the CDR3. The CDR3 sequence: CASSLGRTYEQYF. As DNA, the CDR3 is TGTGCCAGCAGTTTGGGGAGGACCTACGAGCAGTACTTC.

The J gene is TRBJ1-5, the V gene TRBV20-1, with 7 bases aligning to TRBD1. CDR3 size: 14 residues. V shed 0 bases, J shed 5 bases, and the junction held 4 bases outside the gene matches. From germline, CDR1 is DFQATT and CDR2 SNEGSKA (reference sequence). CDR3 amino acids: CSARDPRGDQPQHF. CDR3 DNA: TGCAGTGCTAGAGACCCCAGGGGGGATCAGCCCCAGCATTTT.

The V and J genes are TRBV10-3 and TRBJ2-1; D is tentatively TRBD1 or TRBD2 (5 bases each). Looked up from germline, CDR1 is ENHRY and CDR2 is SYGVKD. The CDR3 covers 13 residues. The V end lost 6 bases, the J end lost 8 bases, and 14 bases lay between the germline ends. CDR3 coding DNA: TGTGCCATCAGAGGGACGGATTTCTATGAGCAGTTCTTC. The encoded protein is CAIRGTDFYEQFF.

In this sample, this clonotype turned up many times. V gene TRBV20-1 combines with J gene TRBJ1-1; 9 bases fit TRBD1. CDR1 is DFQATT and CDR2 is SNEGSKA in the germline V gene (reference sequence). V was clipped by 4 bases and J by 7 bases; unmatched bases: 10. The CDR3 has 14 residues. CDR3 DNA sequence: TGCAGTGCTACGTTACGGACAGGGGTGGGTGAAGCTTTCTTT. Translation: CSATLRTGVGEAFF.

This clonotype was observed a handful of times. The gene calls are TRBV6-5 and TRBJ2-3; D remains unclear. The CDR3 is 15 residues long. Germline V gene data show CDR1 as MNHEY and CDR2 as SVGAGI. V lost 0 bases and J lost 0, with 7 bases in between. The CDR3 sequence is CASSYSAESTDTQYF. The CDR3 DNA reads TGTGCCAGCAGTTACTCGGCAGAAAGCACAGATACGCAGTATTTT.

This clonotype was found many times. The chain is built from TRBV12-5 and TRBJ1-5; D is perhaps TRBD1 (6 bases). This CDR3 spans 16 amino acids. V shed 5 bases and J shed 8 bases, with 22 bases lying between them. Germline CDR1 LGHNT, CDR2 FRNRAP. The CDR3 here is CASGPTGTGSKEPQHF. Written as DNA, the CDR3 is TGTGCTAGTGGTCCCACAGGGACGGGATCTAAGGAGCCCCAGCATTTT.

This clonotype has a count of ten or more. This sequence joins TRBV6-5 and TRBJ1-1, with a weak D call TRBD1 (5 bases). The CDR3 spans 14 residues. Germline CDR1 is MNHEY and CDR2 is SVGAGI. Trimming removed 3 bases from V and 5 bases from J, with 13 bases in between. In DNA, the CDR3 is TGTGCCAGCAGTTATTGGGGGGAGGGGACTGAAGCTTTCTTT. This gives the protein CASSYWGEGTEAFF.

The chain has TRBV6-2 or TRBV6-3 and TRBJ2-5; D ambiguous. Germline CDR1 MNHEY, CDR2 SVGEGT. Trimming took 2 bases from V and 11 from J, leaving 12 bases between them. This CDR3 comprises 12 residues. DNA for the CDR3: TGTGCCAGCAGTTACACAGAACACCTTCAGTACTTC. Translated: CASSYTEHLQYF.

This chain connects TRBV5-1 to TRBJ1-4; 7 nucleotides align to TRBD1. Per the germline V gene, CDR1 is SGHRS and CDR2 is YFSETQ. The V gene end was trimmed by 4 bases and the J gene end by 5 bases; junction bases not matched to a gene: 11. This CDR3 contains 16 residues. The CDR3: CASSPSPGTENEKLFF. CDR3 nucleotide sequence: TGCGCCAGCAGCCCCAGCCCCGGGACAGAGAATGAAAAACTGTTTTTT.

This clonotype was counted between two and nine times. The V and J genes are TRBV28 and TRBJ2-1; 7 bases line up with TRBD2. J was trimmed by 8 bases and V by 5 bases; bases with no gene match: 15. Germline V gene lookup returns CDR1 MDHEN and CDR2 SYDVKM. There are 16 residues in the CDR3. CDR3 nucleotide sequence: TGTGCCAGCAGTCCCCGTTGGGGGAGGGCCCTCGATGAGCAGTTCTTC. It encodes CASSPRWGRALDEQFF.

The V gene is TRBV5-1, the J gene TRBJ1-1, with D possibly matching TRBD1 (6 bases). Germline loops: CDR1 SGHRS, CDR2 YFSETQ. Trimming removed 0 bases from V and 5 bases from J, with 11 bases in between. The CDR3 totals 14 residues. The CDR3 here is CASSLEAGVTEAFF. CDR3 nucleotide sequence: TGCGCCAGCAGCTTGGAGGCAGGGGTTACTGAAGCTTTCTTT.